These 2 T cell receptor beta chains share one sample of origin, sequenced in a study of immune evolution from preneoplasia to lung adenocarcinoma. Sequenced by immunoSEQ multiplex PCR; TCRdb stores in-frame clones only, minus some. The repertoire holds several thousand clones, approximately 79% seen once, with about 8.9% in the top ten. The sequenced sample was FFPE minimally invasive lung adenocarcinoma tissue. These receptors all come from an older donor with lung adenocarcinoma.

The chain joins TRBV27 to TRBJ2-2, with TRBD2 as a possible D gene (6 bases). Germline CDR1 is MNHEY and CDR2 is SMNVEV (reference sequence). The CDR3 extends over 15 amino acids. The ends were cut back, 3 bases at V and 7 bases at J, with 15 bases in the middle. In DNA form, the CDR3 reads TGTGCCAGCAGTTTGGAATCGGGGGATGGCGGGGAGCTGTTTTTT. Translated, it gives CASSLESGDGGELFF.

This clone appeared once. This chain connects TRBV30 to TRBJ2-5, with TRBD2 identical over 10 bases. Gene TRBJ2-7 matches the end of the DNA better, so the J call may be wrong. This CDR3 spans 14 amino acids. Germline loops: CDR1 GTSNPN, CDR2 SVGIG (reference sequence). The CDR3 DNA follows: TGTGCCTGGAGTGTACTTCTAGCGGGAGCCGAGCAGTACTTC. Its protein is CAWSVLLAGAEQYF.